A selection of T cell receptor beta chains follows, all from one sample in a study of cytomegalovirus exposure and HLA in healthy donors. Only in-frame clones appear in the TCRdb table, and some are missing; sequencing was by immunoSEQ multiplex PCR. The sample gives 330,000 or so clones, 75% to 90% of which show up once; about 0.8% is in the top ten. The material sequenced was PBMCs. The receptors originated from a woman under 30 in good health and CMV-seronegative. Both conserved end residues are part of each CDR3.

v_call	cdr3_aa
TRBV2	CASSEVTSLYEQYF
TRBV6-4	CASSFPASVSSYEQYF
TRBV6-1	CASSEGGQNNYGYTF
TRBV27	CATKRKGGNQPQHF
TRBV7-9	CASSFTGAGELFF
TRBV7-9	CASIKTGPNYGYTF
TRBV10-3	CAIREDYPRWEQYF
TRBV6-1	CASSEARGTLHYYGYTF
TRBV18	CASSPSRTSEREQYF
TRBV9	CASSVVAGGLVDEQFF
TRBV27	CASSPRLAGEATDTQYF
TRBV19	CASSLPRGTPYNEQFF
TRBV5-1	CASAEAGGEDTQYF
TRBV29-1	CSVGTRNTDTQYF
TRBV2	CASSERQGNQPQHF
TRBV15	CATSEGGEAFF
TRBV27	CASSFSPSAHEQYF
TRBV18	CASSPPSGTSGTYEQYF
TRBV29-1	CSVRGFTTEAFF
TRBV7-2	CASSSPRGPRELFF
TRBV5-1	CASSFGTEDEKLFF
TRBV27	CASRYKTSGLTYEQYF
TRBV27	CASGDRQETQYF
TRBV5-4	CASSSGTSGYEQYF
TRBV27	CASFSYNSGANVLTF
TRBV4-3	CASSQDWPIYEQYF